This TCR beta chain was found in a study of blood T cell repertoires in COVID-19. Study context: The United States, Italy and Spain supplied acute and convalescent COVID-19 samples. T cells, B-cell-depleted T cells, or PBMCs supplied cDNA or gDNA.

Seattle patients were enrolled during active infection and followed longitudinally. In the original analysis: Estimates of nucleated cell counts were drawn from the amplification of reference gene primers. TCRdb's table, derived via immunoSEQ multiplex PCR, lists solely in-frame clones and lacks some. The V and J calls and clone size were taken over from that table, and D and trimming were inferred from the DNA. The table records about 480,000 clones, approximately 91% of them present only once. Sequences were obtained from peripheral blood. The sequence derives from a woman aged 45-65 years with COVID-19, enrolled during active disease.

CDR3 residues: CASSLLASAHLNTGELFF. The CDR3 DNA reads as TGTGCCAGCAGCTTATTGGCTAGCGCCCACCTGAACACCGGGGAGCTGTTTTTT. The chain couples TRBV11-2 to TRBJ2-2; D possibly corresponds to TRBD2 (6 bases). CDR1 and CDR2 from the germline V gene are SGHAT and FQNNGV. V was clipped by 2 bases and J by 1 base, with 17 bases between them. The CDR3 is made up of 18 amino acids.